These T cell receptor beta chains were read from a single sample in a study of cytomegalovirus exposure and HLA in healthy donors. Measured with immunoSEQ multiplex PCR; TCRdb has only the in-frame clones, and not every one. The sample has over 200,000 clones; 75% to 90% are singletons. The sample was PBMCs. These receptors came from a woman younger than 35 in good health and CMV-seronegative. CDR3s include the opening cysteine and the closing phenylalanine or tryptophan. The D gene is left open where the match is weak. Clone size is not always given. Where it is, it says once, few, many or a class for expanded clones.

clone size,D gene,J gene,V gene,CDR3 DNA,CDR3 protein
.,TRBD1,TRBJ2-7,TRBV7-8,TGTGCCAGCAGCCTTCGGAGGACAGGAAACTACGAGCAGTACTTC,CASSLRRTGNYEQYF
.,.,TRBJ1-2,TRBV9,TGTGCCAGCAGCGTAGACGGCACCTCCTATGGCTACACCTTC,CASSVDGTSYGYTF
once,.,TRBJ2-7,TRBV7-9,TGTGCCAGCAGCTTAGAGTCAACGTTTATGGAGCAGTACTTC,CASSLESTFMEQYF
.,.,TRBJ2-3,TRBV13,TGTGCCAGCAGCTCGAACTCAGATACGCAGTATTTT,CASSSNSDTQYF
.,.,TRBJ1-6,TRBV5-5,TGTGCCAGCAGCTCCGGACCGTCCTATAATTCACCCCTCCACTTT,CASSSGPSYNSPLHF
.,.,TRBJ1-5,TRBV27,TGTGCCAGCAGTTTACTTTCAGGGAGGCTCAATCAGCCCCAGCATTTT,CASSLLSGRLNQPQHF
.,.,TRBJ2-1,TRBV9,TGTGCCAGCAGCCCGCTCGGGGCCTACAATGAGCAGTTCTTC,CASSPLGAYNEQFF
.,.,TRBJ1-1,TRBV2,TGTGCCAGCAGTGAAGCGGGGAACACTGAAGCTTTCTTT,CASSEAGNTEAFF
.,TRBD2,TRBJ2-3,TRBV11-2,TGTGCCAGCAGCTTAGATTCAGCGGGGGGCTCGCAGTATTTT,CASSLDSAGGSQYF
.,TRBD2,TRBJ2-7,TRBV6-5,TGTGCCAGCAGTTTGGGACTAGCGGCAGAGCAGTACTTC,CASSLGLAAEQYF
few,.,TRBJ1-2,TRBV2,TGTGCCAGCCCCTATTCGGGCTACACCTTC,CASPYSGYTF
.,TRBD1,TRBJ1-2,TRBV7-9,TGTGCCAGCAGCCCCTACGAACAGGGGGCAGGGGGCTACACCTTC,CASSPYEQGAGGYTF
.,.,TRBJ1-1,TRBV28,TGTGCCAGCAGTTCTAGGAGTTTCATGAACACTGAAGCTTTCTTT,CASSSRSFMNTEAFF
.,.,TRBJ2-1,TRBV29-1,TGCAGCGTCGCTGATGGGGGTGAGCAGTTCTTC,CSVADGGEQFF
.,.,TRBJ1-2,TRBV29-1,TGCAGCGCGGATGATGGGAGAGCGGGGTATGGCTACACCTTC,CSADDGRAGYGYTF
.,.,TRBJ2-7,TRBV27,TGTGCCAGCAGTTCTGGACGTGGGGCCTACGAGCAGTACTTC,CASSSGRGAYEQYF
.,.,TRBJ1-1,TRBV30,TGTGCCTGGATTCGCGGAGGGATGAACACTGAAGCTTTCTTT,CAWIRGGMNTEAFF
few,.,TRBJ1-5,TRBV6-5,TGTGCCAGCAGCCGTACCAGGGACCGAGATCAGCCCCAGCATTTT,CASSRTRDRDQPQHF
.,.,TRBJ1-1,TRBV7-2,TGTGCCAGCAGCTTAGATGCGCAGGCGAACACTGAAGCTTTCTTT,CASSLDAQANTEAFF
.,.,TRBJ1-1,TRBV9,TGTGCCAGCAGCGTAGGAGGGGAGGGCACTGAAGCTTTCTTT,CASSVGGEGTEAFF
few,.,TRBJ2-2,TRBV7-9,TGTGCCAGCCGAAAACAAGAAAACACCGGGGAGCTGTTTTTT,CASRKQENTGELFF
once,.,TRBJ2-3,TRBV27,TGTGCCAGCAGTTTATACGACACAGATACGCAGTATTTT,CASSLYDTDTQYF
.,.,TRBJ2-4,TRBV2,TGTGCCAGCAGTCAGACCTTAGCCAAAAACATTCAGTACTTC,CASSQTLAKNIQYF
.,TRBD2,TRBJ2-3,TRBV27,TGTGCCAGCAGTCTCGGACTAGCGGGGTATACGCAGTATTTT,CASSLGLAGYTQYF
.,TRBD1,TRBJ1-1,TRBV9,TGTGCCAGCAGCGATGACAGGGGGAACACTGAAGCTTTCTTT,CASSDDRGNTEAFF
.,TRBD1,TRBJ1-5,TRBV6-6,TGTGCCAGCAGTCCACCCGACAGGGTCAATCAGCCCCAGCATTTT,CASSPPDRVNQPQHF
.,TRBD2,TRBJ2-3,TRBV2,TGTGCCAGCAGGGGTCCTAGCGGAGCTAGCACAGATACGCAGTATTTT,CASRGPSGASTDTQYF
.,TRBD2,TRBJ2-7,TRBV5-4,TGTGCCAGCATGGGGGAGGGCCCCTACGAGCAGTACTTC,CASMGEGPYEQYF
.,TRBD1,TRBJ1-2,TRBV10-2,TGCGCCAGCAGCACCGAGGACAGGGCCAATGGCTACACCTTC,CASSTEDRANGYTF
.,.,TRBJ1-5,TRBV18,TGTGCCAGCTCACCACCGGACTCCCTGGGTCCCCAGCATTTT,CASSPPDSLGPQHF
.,.,TRBJ1-4,TRBV9,TGTGCCAGCAGCCCCACCAGCCTTCTTAATGAAAAACTGTTTTTT,CASSPTSLLNEKLFF
.,TRBD2,TRBJ2-3,TRBV6-1,TGTGCCAGCAGAGCTAGCGGGGTCACAGATACGCAGTATTTT,CASRASGVTDTQYF
.,.,TRBJ2-1,TRBV2,TGTGCCAGCAGTGTAGATTCGGGTAATGAGCAGTTCTTC,CASSVDSGNEQFF
.,.,TRBJ1-6,TRBV5-6,TGTGCCAGCAGCTCGGACATTTTCTCCTATAATTCACCCCTCCACTTT,CASSSDIFSYNSPLHF
.,.,TRBJ1-5,TRBV6-1,TGTGCCAGCAGTGGGACGGAGCCCCAGCATTTT,CASSGTEPQHF
few,.,TRBJ2-1,TRBV5-6,TGTGCCAGCAGCTCAGATGACTGGGCTTGGGGGCAGTTCTTC,CASSSDDWAWGQFF
.,.,TRBJ2-2,TRBV18,TGTGCCAGCTCACCACGGGAATCGGTGGACACCGGGGAGCTGTTTTTT,CASSPRESVDTGELFF
.,TRBD1,TRBJ2-3,TRBV5-4,TGTGCCAGCAGCGAGGACAGGGGCGATACGCAGTATTTT,CASSEDRGDTQYF
.,.,TRBJ1-2,TRBV27,TGTGCCAGCAGAAAAAACAGGGACTCTGGCGGCTACACCTTC,CASRKNRDSGGYTF
.,.,TRBJ2-3,TRBV4-1,TGCGCCAGCAGCCACCCTGGGGGCAGCACAGATACGCAGTATTTT,CASSHPGGSTDTQYF
few,.,TRBJ1-2,TRBV2,TGTGCCAGCAGTGAACAGGGGCTCGACTATGGCTACACCTTC,CASSEQGLDYGYTF
.,TRBD1,TRBJ1-2,TRBV5-1,TGCGCCAGCAGCCGCACGGGACAGACCAACTATGGCTACACCTTC,CASSRTGQTNYGYTF
.,.,TRBJ1-2,TRBV18,TGTGCCAGCTCACCGGCCAATAACTATGGCTACACCTTC,CASSPANNYGYTF
.,.,TRBJ1-1,TRBV28,TGTGCCAGCAGTTTCCGGGGAAACACTGAAGCTTTCTTT,CASSFRGNTEAFF
few,.,TRBJ2-1,TRBV7-9,TGTGCCAGCAGCTGGACTTCGTTCTACAATGAGCAGTTCTTC,CASSWTSFYNEQFF
.,TRBD2,TRBJ2-2,TRBV6-1,TGTGCCAGCAGTGAGGCGCGGGAGATGGGTGGGGAGCTGTTTTTT,CASSEAREMGGELFF
.,TRBD2,TRBJ2-3,TRBV5-4,TGTGCCAGCAGCTTAATAGCGGGGGGGCGGTCAGATACGCAGTATTTT,CASSLIAGGRSDTQYF
once,.,TRBJ2-7,TRBV27,TGTGCCAGCAGTTTATCACGGTCGGCCGAGCAGTACTTC,CASSLSRSAEQYF
.,.,TRBJ2-1,TRBV30,TGTGCCTGGAGTTGGGGGGCAGGGGGTTCTCCTGAGCAGTTCTTC,CAWSWGAGGSPEQFF
.,.,TRBJ2-7,TRBV11-2,TGTGCCAGCAGGGACATTAGGGGGAGGGGTTATAACGAGCAGTACTTC,CASRDIRGRGYNEQYF
.,TRBD1,TRBJ2-1,TRBV6-1,TGTGCCAGCGTCCATACAGGGGCGTCCTACAATGAGCAGTTCTTC,CASVHTGASYNEQFF
few,TRBD1,TRBJ2-2,TRBV2,TGTGCCAGCACCGGGGACAGACGGAGCACCGGGGAGCTGTTTTTT,CASTGDRRSTGELFF
.,TRBD2,TRBJ2-5,TRBV7-3,TGTGCCAGCAGCTTAACTCCGGGGGGGCCACAAGAGACCCAGTACTTC,CASSLTPGGPQETQYF
.,.,TRBJ1-2,TRBV28,TGTGCCAGCAGTCCCCCCGGGGGGGCGCCCTATGGCTACACCTTC,CASSPPGGAPYGYTF